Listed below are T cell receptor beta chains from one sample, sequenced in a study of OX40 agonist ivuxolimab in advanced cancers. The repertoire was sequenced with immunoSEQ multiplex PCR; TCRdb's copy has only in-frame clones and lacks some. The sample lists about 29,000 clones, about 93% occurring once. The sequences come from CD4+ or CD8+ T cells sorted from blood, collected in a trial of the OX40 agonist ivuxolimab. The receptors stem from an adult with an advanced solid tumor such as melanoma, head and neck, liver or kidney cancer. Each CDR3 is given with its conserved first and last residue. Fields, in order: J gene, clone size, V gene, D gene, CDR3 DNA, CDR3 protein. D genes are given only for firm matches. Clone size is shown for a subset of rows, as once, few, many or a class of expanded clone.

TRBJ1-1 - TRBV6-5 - TGTGCCAGCAGTGAATGGGTGTCGGCTGAAGCTTTCTTT CASSEWVSAEAFF
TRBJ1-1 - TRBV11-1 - TGTGCCAGCAGCCAGGTGGTTCATGGAGAAGCTTTCTTT CASSQVVHGEAFF
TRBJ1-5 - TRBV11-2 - TGTGCCAGCAGCCCCTCGGCGGGCCTACATAGCAATCAGCCCCAGCATTTT CASSPSAGLHSNQPQHF
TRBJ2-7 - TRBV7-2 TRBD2 TGTGCCAGCAGCTCCCCCCCCGGACTAGCGGACTCCTACGAGCAGTACTTC CASSSPPGLADSYEQYF
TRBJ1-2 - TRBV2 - TGTGCCAGCAGCGAACATGCAGGGTTAACTAACTATGGCTACACCTTC CASSEHAGLTNYGYTF
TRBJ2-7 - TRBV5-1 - TGCGCCAGCAGCTTGTCCCTCTCCTACGAGCAGTACTTC CASSLSLSYEQYF
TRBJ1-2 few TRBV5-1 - TGCGCCAGCAGCTTCAACTCAGACCTTAACTATGGCTACACCTTC CASSFNSDLNYGYTF
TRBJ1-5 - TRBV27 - TGTGCCAGGGTATGGACAGATAGCAATCAGCCCCAGCATTTT CARVWTDSNQPQHF
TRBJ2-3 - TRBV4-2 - TGTGCCAGCAGCCAAGAAGGACCGGGGGGCACAGATACGCAGTATTTT CASSQEGPGGTDTQYF
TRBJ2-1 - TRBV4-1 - TGCGCCAGCAGCCGTGACGGGGATGAGCAGTTCTTC CASSRDGDEQFF
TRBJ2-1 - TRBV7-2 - TGTGCCAGCAGCTTAATAGGGGTCTTAGCGCGGTCCTACAATGAGCAGTTCTTC CASSLIGVLARSYNEQFF
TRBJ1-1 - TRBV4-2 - TGTGCCAGCAGCCAAACGACAGGAGTAAACACTGAAGCTTTCTTT CASSQTTGVNTEAFF
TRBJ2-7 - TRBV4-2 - TGTGCCAGCAGCCAAGAAGGTAGTGTGCTCTACGAGCAGTACTTC CASSQEGSVLYEQYF
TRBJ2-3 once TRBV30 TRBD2 TGTGCCTGCACTGGAATTAGCGGGAGTCCAGATACGCAGTATTTT CACTGISGSPDTQYF
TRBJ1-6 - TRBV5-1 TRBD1 TGCGCCAGCAGCCCTCGGACAGGGGATAATTCACCCCTCCACTTT CASSPRTGDNSPLHF
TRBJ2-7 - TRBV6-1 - TGTGCCAGCAGTGAATTGAACGCCTACGAGCAGTACTTC CASSELNAYEQYF
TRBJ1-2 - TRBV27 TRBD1 TGTGCCAGCAGTTTATCTGGTCAGGGGGCCCCTGGCTACACCTTC CASSLSGQGAPGYTF
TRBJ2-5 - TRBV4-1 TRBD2 TGCGCCAGCAGCCCCCAGGCGGCGGGGGGGTACCAAGAGACCCAGTACTTC CASSPQAAGGYQETQYF
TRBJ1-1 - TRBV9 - TGTGCCAGCAGCGCGCGGAGTATGAACACTGAAGCTTTCTTT CASSARSMNTEAFF
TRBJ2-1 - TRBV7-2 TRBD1 TGTGCCAGCAGTCGCGGACAGGGGAACGAGCAGTTCTTC CASSRGQGNEQFF
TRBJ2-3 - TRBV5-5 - TGTGCCAGCAGCACCGAGCAAGGGACAGATACGCAGTATTTT CASSTEQGTDTQYF
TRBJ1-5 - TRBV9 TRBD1 TGTGCCAGCAGCGAAGGGACAGCTAGCAATCAGCCCCAGCATTTT CASSEGTASNQPQHF
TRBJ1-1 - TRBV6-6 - TGTGCCAGCAGTTACTCGAGGGCAAGAGGTGACACTGAAGCTTTCTTT CASSYSRARGDTEAFF
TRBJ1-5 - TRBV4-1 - TGCGCCAGCAGCCAAGGACAGGGCAATCAGCCCCAGCATTTT CASSQGQGNQPQHF
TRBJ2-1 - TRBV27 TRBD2 TGTGCCAGCAGTTTATGGCCTAGCGGGGGCCACAATGAGCAGTTCTTC CASSLWPSGGHNEQFF
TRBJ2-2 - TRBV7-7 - TGTGCCAGCAGCTTATACGAGAACACCGGGGAGCTGTTTTTT CASSLYENTGELFF
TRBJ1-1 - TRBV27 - TGTGCCAGCAGTTCCCTCGACAGGATGAACACTGAAGCTTTCTTT CASSSLDRMNTEAFF
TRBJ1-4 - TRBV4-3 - TGCGCCAGCAGCCAAGCGCTCGGGGCGAGTGAAAAACTGTTTTTT CASSQALGASEKLFF
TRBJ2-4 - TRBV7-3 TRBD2 TGTGCCAGTTCGGCGGGAGGGGCTCTAGCCAAAAACATTCAGTACTTC CASSAGGALAKNIQYF
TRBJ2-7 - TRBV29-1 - TGCAGCGTTGAAGATCCGGCAGGGCAAGGTACCTACGAGCAGTACTTC CSVEDPAGQGTYEQYF
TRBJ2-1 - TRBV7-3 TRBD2 TGTGCCAGTTCAAAACTAGCGGGGGGGCCCGATGAGCAGTTCTTC CASSKLAGGPDEQFF
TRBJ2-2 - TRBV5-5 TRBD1 TGTGCCAGCAGCCCACCCGTGACAGGGACGAACACCGGGGAGCTGTTTTTT CASSPPVTGTNTGELFF
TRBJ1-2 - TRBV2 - TGTGCCAGCAGTGAATCTGGGTTGGACTATGGCTACACCTTC CASSESGLDYGYTF
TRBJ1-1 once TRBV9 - TGTGCCAGCAGCGTAGGTGCGGGGAACACTGAAGCTTTCTTT CASSVGAGNTEAFF
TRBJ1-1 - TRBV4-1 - TGCGCCAGCAGCCCCTGGCACAGAACCATGAACACTGAAGCTTTCTTT CASSPWHRTMNTEAFF
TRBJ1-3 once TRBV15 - TGTGCCACCAGCAGAGGGGAAGGTAACTCTGGAAACACCATATATTTT CATSRGEGNSGNTIYF
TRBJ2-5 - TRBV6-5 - TGTGCCAGCAGTGAAGTTTGGGGAGAGACCCAGTACTTC CASSEVWGETQYF
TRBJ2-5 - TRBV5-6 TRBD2 TGTGCCAGCAGCTTGGACGGGGGGGTACAAGAGACCCAGTACTTC CASSLDGGVQETQYF
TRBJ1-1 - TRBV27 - TGTGCCAGCAGTTCTAGTTCGGAGGGATCCCCCATGAACACTGAAGCTTTCTTT CASSSSSEGSPMNTEAFF
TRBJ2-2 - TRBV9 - TGTGCCAGCAGCGTACCTAAGGGGGTAGGGAACACCGGGGAGCTGTTTTTT CASSVPKGVGNTGELFF
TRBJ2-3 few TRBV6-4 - TGTGCCAGCAGTACTGAGGGTGGGGGCACAGATACGCAGTATTTT CASSTEGGGTDTQYF
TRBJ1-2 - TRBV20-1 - TGCAGTGCTAGAGGGGTTGGGGGCTACACCTTC CSARGVGGYTF
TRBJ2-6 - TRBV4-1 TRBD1 TGCGCCAGCAGCCAAGAGACAGGGGAACGGGCCAACGTCCTGACTTTC CASSQETGERANVLTF
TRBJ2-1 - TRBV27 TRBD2 TGTGCCAGCCTCGGGGAAGCGGGAGGGCCAGATGAGCAGTTCTTC CASLGEAGGPDEQFF
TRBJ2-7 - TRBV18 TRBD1 TGTGCCAGCTCACCGTCGACAGGGTATAGTGACGAGCAGTACTTC CASSPSTGYSDEQYF
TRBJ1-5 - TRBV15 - TGTGCCACCAGCAGAGTACCAGGGGAGCCCCAGCATTTT CATSRVPGEPQHF
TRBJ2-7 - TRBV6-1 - TGTGCCAGCACCATAGCGGAGACCTCCTACGAGCAGTACTTC CASTIAETSYEQYF
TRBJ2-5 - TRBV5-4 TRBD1 TGTGCCAGCAGCGGGAGACAGGGTCAAGAGACCCAGTACTTC CASSGRQGQETQYF
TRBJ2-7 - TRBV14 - TGTGCCAGCAGTCCCAGTGGCCGATACTACGAGCAGTACTTC CASSPSGRYYEQYF
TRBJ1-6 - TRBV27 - TGTGCCAGCAGTTTAGGGAATCCACCCCTCCACTTT CASSLGNPPLHF
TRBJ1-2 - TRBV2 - TGTGCCAGCTATATAGTCCCACGGCTTAACTATGGCTACACCTTC CASYIVPRLNYGYTF
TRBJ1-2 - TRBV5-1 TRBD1 TGCGCCAGCAGCTTGGAAGCGCAGGGGGCTGGAGGCTACACCTTC CASSLEAQGAGGYTF
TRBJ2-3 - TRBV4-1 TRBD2 TGCGCCAGCAGCCAAGAAGGAAAACTAGCGGGGGGCACAGATACGCAGTATTTT CASSQEGKLAGGTDTQYF
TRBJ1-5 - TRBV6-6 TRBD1 TGTGCCAGTTCCACAGGGGCAAGCAATCAGCCCCAGCATTTT CASSTGASNQPQHF
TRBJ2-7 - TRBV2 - TGTGCCAGCAGTGGGACTGGAGCCCAATGGGAGCAGTACTTC CASSGTGAQWEQYF
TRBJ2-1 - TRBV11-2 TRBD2 TGTGCCAGCAGCTTGACTAGCGGGGGGGTCAATGAGCAGTTCTTC CASSLTSGGVNEQFF
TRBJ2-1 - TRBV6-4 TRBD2 TGTGCCAGCAGTGAGACTAGCGGGAGTACCAATGAGCAGTTCTTC CASSETSGSTNEQFF
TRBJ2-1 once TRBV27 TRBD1 TGTGCCAGCAGTTTCCCGGACAGGGGAGATGAGCAGTTCTTC CASSFPDRGDEQFF
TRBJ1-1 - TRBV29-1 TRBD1 TGCAGCGTTGAAGGAGAGGGGGCATGGACTGAAGCTTTCTTT CSVEGEGAWTEAFF
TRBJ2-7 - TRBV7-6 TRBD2 TGTGCCAGCAGCTTTGGACTAGCGGGGGGAGCCTACGAGCAGTACTTC CASSFGLAGGAYEQYF